This is a list of T cell receptor beta chains from one sample in a study of beta chain features in type 1 diabetes. Clones were sequenced by immunoSEQ multiplex PCR, and TCRdb holds only the in-frame ones, with some missing. The data contain 300,000 to 400,000 clones, roughly 8% of them singletons. Sequencing was performed on central memory CD4+ T cells from blood. The receptors originated from a young woman in good health. CDR3s include the opening cysteine and the closing phenylalanine or tryptophan. Clone size is not always given. Where it is, it says once, few, many or a class for expanded clones.

TRBV9,.,CASSAAPGSSGANVLTF
TRBV7-9,.,CASSSLRAGKTYNEQFF
TRBV10-3,few,CAISESKRTQYF
TRBV6-6,.,CASSYHLGASYNEQFF
TRBV4-1,.,CASSQDPGDAYEQYF
TRBV7-7,few,CASSKGPQGYEQYF
TRBV27,few,CASSLGTSGTQYF
TRBV18,.,CASSPLAGNNEQFF
TRBV29-1,.,CSVEGVGVNTIYF
TRBV28,few,CASSRWGQGARIGNQPQHF
TRBV7-3,.,CASSSGQGLNNEQFF
TRBV4-1,few,CASSQLGANTGELFF
TRBV25-1,many,CASSGTGEFGEKLFF
TRBV18,.,CASSPTSGGHGELFF
TRBV5-1,.,CASSLGQGFAETQYF
TRBV5-6,.,CASSPALGKGAGANVLTF
TRBV15,many,CATSRGSSGVTDTQYF
TRBV7-2,.,CASSFTRSREAFF
TRBV5-4,few,CASSLQLAANTGELFF
TRBV4-3,.,CASSHAGTSGREQFF
TRBV18,.,CASSATVLVTDNQPQHF
TRBV9,.,CASSVSPDSQETQYF
TRBV11-3,few,CASSYRAQETQYF
TRBV27,.,CASSLKSPTSDTQYF
TRBV6-5,few,CASRFSATGELFF
TRBV29-1,.,CSGGTQYNEQFF
TRBV18,few,CASSPDFRTPQYF
TRBV11-2,.,CASSFLREGLRVTQYF
TRBV14,many,CASSQWRETQYF
TRBV28,few,CASSFQGNYGYTF